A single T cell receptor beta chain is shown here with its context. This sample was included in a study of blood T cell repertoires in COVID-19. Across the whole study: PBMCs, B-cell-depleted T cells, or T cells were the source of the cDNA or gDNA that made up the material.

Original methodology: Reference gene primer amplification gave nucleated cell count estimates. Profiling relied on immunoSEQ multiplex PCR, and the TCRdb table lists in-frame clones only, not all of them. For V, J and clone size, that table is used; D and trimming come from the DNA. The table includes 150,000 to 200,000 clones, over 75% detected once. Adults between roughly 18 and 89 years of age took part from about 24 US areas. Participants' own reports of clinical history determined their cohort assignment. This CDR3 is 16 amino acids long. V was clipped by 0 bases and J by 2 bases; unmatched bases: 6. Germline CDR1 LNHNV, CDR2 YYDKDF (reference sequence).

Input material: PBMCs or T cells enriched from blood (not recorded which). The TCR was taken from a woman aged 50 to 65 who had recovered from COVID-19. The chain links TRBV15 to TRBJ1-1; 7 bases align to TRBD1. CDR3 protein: CATSRDRDSLNTEAFF. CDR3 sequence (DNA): TGTGCCACCAGCAGAGATCGGGACAGCCTTAACACTGAAGCTTTCTTT.